The clone carrying this T cell receptor (beta chain) turned up a few times. A read error may produce the germline difference seen at one junction end. Data came from immunoSEQ multiplex PCR; TCRdb stores just in-frame clones and leaves some out. The profile shows around 71,000 clones, just under 85% of them singletons. Time point: pretreatment peripheral blood. Locally advanced or metastatic urothelial carcinoma affected all patients. The data were obtained in a study of PD-L1 blockade in urothelial cancer. Germline assignment: CDR1 SNHLY and CDR2 FYNNEI. This CDR3 comprises 10 residues. The input for sequencing was PBMCs, taken around atezolizumab (anti-PD-L1) treatment. This sequence originates from a man aged 40-49 years with urothelial cancer. The chain is built from TRBV2 and TRBJ2-1; D is possibly TRBD1 (6 bases). As DNA, the CDR3 is TGTGCCAGCAATCTCGGTCAGGGGATCTTC. Protein: CASNLGQGIF.